The rows below give T cell receptor beta chains drawn from one sample of a study of T cells in Graves' hyperthyroidism and ophthalmopathy. TCRdb analysed the multiplex PCR reads with MiXCR anew, one entry per CDR3 protein. The data show 250,000 to 350,000 distinct CDR3 sequences, around a sixth seen once. Material for sequencing was blood. Receptor source: a man aged 25-45 years with Graves' hyperthyroidism. The CDR3 runs from the conserved cysteine through the conserved F or W. Each record gives: V gene, D gene, J gene, clone size, CDR3 protein, CDR3 DNA. D genes are given only for firm matches. Expanded clones get a size class; other rows say once, few or many, or leave the size out.

TRBV10-1	TRBD2	TRBJ2-1	few	CASSERTSGNNEQFF	TGCGCCAGCAGTGAACGGACTAGCGGGAACAATGAGCAGTTCTTC
TRBV7-6	-	TRBJ1-4	few	CASSLDPRGEKLFF	TGTGCCAGCAGCCTAGACCCCCGGGGCGAAAAACTGTTTTTT
TRBV30	-	TRBJ2-7	many	CAWSGRGEQYF	TGTGCCTGGAGTGGAAGGGGCGAGCAGTACTTC
TRBV6-5	-	TRBJ1-4	few	CASSYRGRANEKLFF	TGTGCCAGCAGTTACCGGGGGCGCGCTAATGAAAAACTGTTTTTT
TRBV6-7	-	TRBJ1-2	few	CASTHGQDIGYTF	TGTGCCAGCACCCACGGGCAGGATATTGGCTACACCTTC
TRBV4-1	TRBD2	TRBJ2-3	-	CASSKLAGGPDTQYF	TGCGCCAGCAGCAAACTAGCGGGAGGCCCAGATACGCAGTATTTT
TRBV19	TRBD2	TRBJ2-3	many	CATRGVAGGYTQYF	TGTGCCACCCGGGGGGTAGCGGGAGGATATACGCAGTATTTT
TRBV2	TRBD1	TRBJ2-7	many	CASSDPGQDLREQYF	TGTGCCAGCAGTGATCCGGGACAGGACCTTCGAGAGCAGTACTTC
TRBV6-1	-	TRBJ2-2	many	CASTRADTNTGELFF	TGTGCCAGCACTCGAGCGGACACGAACACCGGGGAGCTGTTTTTT
TRBV11-2	-	TRBJ2-7	many	CASSLMSVGDEQYF	TGTGCCAGCAGCCTAATGTCGGTAGGGGACGAGCAGTACTTC
TRBV6-1	-	TRBJ1-5	many	CASSEAGGGVQPQHF	TGTGCCAGCAGTGAAGCGGGGGGAGGGGTTCAGCCCCAGCATTTT
TRBV28	-	TRBJ2-1	few	CASSARTHDVGGEQFF	TGTGCCAGCAGTGCTCGGACTCACGACGTCGGGGGTGAGCAGTTCTTC
TRBV27	-	TRBJ2-7	many	CASSSRDSPPSYEQYF	TGTGCCAGCAGTTCCCGGGACTCACCGCCCTCCTACGAGCAGTACTTC
TRBV12-3/TRBV12-4	TRBD2	TRBJ2-1	-	CASSLDRSSGNNEQFF	TGTGCCAGCAGTTTAGATAGGTCTAGCGGGAACAATGAGCAGTTCTTC
TRBV27	-	TRBJ1-6	many	CASSWRNSPLHF	TGTGCCAGCAGTTGGAGGAATTCACCCCTCCACTTT